The clone carrying this T cell receptor beta chain showed up many times. Antigen specificity is unknown. Specified time point: patch test 1, 2 weeks after DPC sensitization. Treatment specified: therapeutic diphenylcyclopropenone sensitization with weekly scalp DPC. Venepuncture was done earlier than the placement of each patch test. Researchers extracted total RNA from unfractionated whole blood. The record originates from a study of human T cells and chemical hapten exposure. The V end was cut by 1 base, the J end by 6 bases, with 9 bases between. The CDR3 spans 13 residues. Germline values: CDR1 SGHTA, CDR2 FQGNSA. The study's findings and limits: Counts of TCRs above 1 in 1000 frequency stayed unchanged with DPC sensitization.

In TCRdb, the RACE reads were re-called with MiXCR into one record per CDR3 protein. The sample holds some 380,000 distinct CDR3 sequences, more than 4.5% seen once. The chain employs TRBV7-2 and TRBJ1-2, with D unclear. This specimen was whole blood, taken in connection with sensitization to the hapten diphenylcyclopropenone (DPC). This receptor was obtained from a woman aged 45-59 years with alopecia areata. Some clones in this sample may be carry-over from other donors' samples. CDR3 protein: CASSLEGSHGYTF. The CDR3 nucleotides read TGTGCCAGCAGCTTAGAAGGGAGTCATGGCTACACCTTC. The whole variable domain, remainder taken from reference TRBV7-2 and TRBJ1-2, is GAGVSQSPSNKVTEKGKDVELRCDPISGHTALYWYRQSLGQGLEFLIYFQGNSAPDKSGLPSDRFSAERTGGSVSTLTIQRTQQEDSAVYLCASSLEGSHGYTFGSGTRLTVV.